The 4 T cell receptor beta chains below were found in one sample sequenced in a study of blood T cell repertoires in COVID-19. Method: immunoSEQ multiplex PCR; TCRdb's copy keeps in-frame clones and lacks some. The repertoire holds roughly 130,000 clones, with around 85% as singletons. Sequenced input: PBMCs or T cells enriched from blood (not recorded which). The receptor set was obtained from a man aged 45-65 years who had recovered from COVID-19.

The chain joins TRBV7-9 to TRBJ2-1; 8 bases fit TRBD2. The junction had 2 bases not matched to a gene; V was cut back by 3 bases and J by 4 bases. This CDR3 has 14 residues. Germline-derived CDR1 and CDR2 are SEHNR and FQNEAQ (reference sequence). CDR3 sequence (DNA): TGTGCCAGCAGCTTCTCGGGGGGGTACAATGAGCAGTTCTTC. Its translation: CASSFSGGYNEQFF.

This sequence joins TRBV7-6 and TRBJ2-3; D possibly corresponds to TRBD1 (5 bases). Looked up from germline, CDR1 is SGHVS and CDR2 is FNYEAQ. Trimming shortened V by 3 bases and J by 3 bases, and 13 bases separated the two germline ends. This CDR3 is built from 15 residues. The CDR3, as DNA: TGTGCCAGCAGCTTGTCAGGGAAGGTAACAGATACGCAGTATTTT. Translating it yields CASSLSGKVTDTQYF.

The V and J genes are TRBV6-6 and TRBJ2-1; a possible D gene is TRBD2 (6 bases). From germline, CDR1 is MNHNY and CDR2 SVGAGI (reference sequence). The CDR3 runs to 15 residues. Trimming took 3 bases from V and 6 from J, leaving 15 bases between them. This CDR3 is CASSYDRPGANEQFF. The CDR3 nucleotides read TGTGCCAGCAGTTATGATCGTCCGGGAGCCAATGAGCAGTTCTTC.

The chain has TRBV18 and TRBJ1-1; D call uncertain. The V and J ends lost 3 bases and 0 bases respectively, with 17 bases between them. The CDR3 loop spans 17 amino acids. Germline V lookup: CDR1 KGHSH, CDR2 LQKENI. CDR3 sequence reads: CASSPVSLGSLNTEAFF. The DNA of the CDR3 is TGTGCCAGCTCACCGGTTTCTCTGGGCAGCTTGAACACTGAAGCTTTCTTT.